The source of this T cell receptor beta chain is a study of blood T cell repertoires in COVID-19. Study at large: Samples representing acute and convalescent COVID-19 were sourced from the United States, Italy and Spain. Nucleic acid was either cDNA or gDNA, and it came from T cells, B-cell-depleted T cells, or PBMCs.

CDR1 and CDR2 (germline): KGHSH, LQKENI. V lost 3 bases, J lost 5 bases, and 5 bases stayed unmatched. The CDR3 sequence is 14 residues long. Clones were sequenced by immunoSEQ multiplex PCR, and TCRdb holds only the in-frame ones, with some missing. Of about 200,000 clones in the sample, about three quarters are singletons; the top ten hold over 7%. This clone was observed a few times. V gene TRBV18 combines with J gene TRBJ2-5, with 8 bases aligning to TRBD1. The source of this sequence is a woman aged 70-85 years with acute or convalescent COVID-19. The sequenced material came from peripheral blood. CDR3 DNA: TGTGCCAGCTCACCGGGACAGGTAACGGAGACCCAGTACTTC. This codes for CASSPGQVTETQYF.